The next 31 T cell receptor beta chains were all read from a single sample in a study of blood T cell repertoires in COVID-19. The protocol was immunoSEQ multiplex PCR, while the TCRdb copy is restricted to in-frame clones and leaves out a portion. This sample yields roughly 120,000 clones, of which roughly 84% are seen a single time; 6.5% to 10% belongs to the top ten. Material: peripheral blood. The receptors were gathered from an elderly woman with active or convalescent COVID-19.

This clone appeared a single time. The genes are TRBV5-6 and TRBJ1-4; TRBD1 agrees at 7 bases. CDR3 length: 15 residues. Germline V gene sequence: CDR1 SGHDT, CDR2 YYEEEE. Losses at the gene ends were 2 bases for V and 6 bases for J; bases not matched to a gene: 7. The CDR3, as DNA: TGTGCCAGCAGCTTCGATGGTGACAGGGATGAAAAACTGTTTTTT. Translating gives CASSFDGDRDEKLFF.

This chain uses TRBV10-3 with TRBJ2-5; 12 positions match TRBD1. In germline, CDR1 is ENHRY, CDR2 SYGVKD. This CDR3 is 15 amino acids long. The J segment lost 5 bases and the V segment lost 2 bases, leaving 3 bases of the junction unmatched. The CDR3 DNA reads as TGTGCCATCAGTGAGCCCGGGACAGGGGGCGAGACCCAGTACTTC. Its protein is CAISEPGTGGETQYF.

The rearrangement uses TRBV6-2 or TRBV6-3 and TRBJ2-7; D may be TRBD2 (5 bases). Germline assignment: CDR1 MNHEY and CDR2 SVGEGT. The CDR3 is made up of 15 amino acids. The V gene lost 6 bases and the J gene lost 2 bases, with 17 bases spanning the gap. The CDR3 is CASRYRGSWAYEQYF. CDR3 in DNA: TGTGCCAGCAGGTACCGGGGTTCGTGGGCCTACGAGCAGTACTTC.

The chain has TRBV7-9 and TRBJ2-5, with D tentatively TRBD2 (6 bases). The V and J ends lost 10 bases and 11 bases respectively, with 23 bases between them. Looked up from germline, CDR1 is SEHNR and CDR2 is FQNEAQ (reference sequence). The CDR3 is 13 residues long. CDR3 loop: CAINRESGLAQYF. The CDR3 DNA sequence: TGTGCCATCAACCGGGAGTCGGGTTTGGCTCAGTACTTC.

This rearrangement joins TRBV6-5 to TRBJ1-4, with 7 bases fitting TRBD1. CDR1 is MNHEY and CDR2 is SVGAGI in the germline V gene. The ends lost 2 bases at V and 5 bases at J; junction bases unmatched: 5. CDR3 length equals 15 residues. The CDR3 reads CASSYTTGENEKLFF. CDR3 nucleotides: TGTGCCAGCAGTTACACTACAGGGGAGAATGAAAAACTGTTTTTT.

This clone was seen just once. This chain uses TRBV19 with TRBJ2-3, with 9 bases lining up with TRBD1. Germline CDR1 reads LNHDA; CDR2 reads SQIVND (reference sequence). J lost 2 bases, V lost 10 bases, and 7 bases had no gene match. This CDR3 has 14 amino acids. CDR3 DNA: TGTGCCACTTCCGGGACAGGGTACACAGATACGCAGTATTTT. Translated: CATSGTGYTDTQYF.

This chain joins TRBV29-1 and TRBJ1-2; a possible D gene is TRBD1 (6 bases). Germline V lookup: CDR1 SQVTM, CDR2 ANQGSEA. Trimming pared 3 bases from V and 4 bases from J, leaving 15 bases between. CDR3 length: 14 residues. CDR3 protein: CSVDGWGQVYGYTF. The CDR3 DNA reads as TGCAGCGTTGATGGATGGGGGCAGGTCTATGGCTACACCTTC.

This clone was found once. The rearrangement links TRBV5-1 to TRBJ1-3; D may be TRBD1 (5 bases). The V end lost 3 bases, the J end lost 2 bases, and 15 bases lay between the germline ends. The CDR3 contains 16 residues. Germline values: CDR1 SGHRS, CDR2 YFSETQ. CDR3: CASSSMALGPGNTIYF. CDR3 coding DNA: TGCGCCAGCAGCTCCATGGCCCTGGGGCCTGGAAACACCATATATTTT.

This clone has just a few counts. The chain is built from TRBV7-9 and TRBJ2-1; TRBD2 matches 9 bases. V shed 1 base, J shed 9 bases, and the junction held 10 bases outside the gene matches. The CDR3 is made up of 16 amino acids. Per the germline V gene, CDR1 is SEHNR and CDR2 is FQNEAQ (reference sequence). The CDR3 coding sequence is TGTGCCAGCAGCTTAGGGTTCAGTAGCGGGAGCGCTGAGCAGTTCTTC. Its translation is CASSLGFSSGSAEQFF.

This sequence joins TRBV7-9 and TRBJ1-5; D is ambiguous. The ends were cut back, 6 bases at V and 4 bases at J, with 7 bases in the middle. There are 12 residues in the CDR3. CDR1 and CDR2 (germline): SEHNR, FQNEAQ (reference sequence). The CDR3 DNA reads TGTGCCAGCAGTCGGACTAATCAGCCCCAGCATTTT. Its protein is CASSRTNQPQHF.

The J gene is TRBJ2-5, the V gene TRBV6-1; 13 positions match TRBD2. V trimming: 4 bases; J trimming: 3 bases; junction bases outside the gene matches: 5. This CDR3 is 16 amino acids long. In germline, CDR1 is MNHNS, CDR2 SASEGT. For the CDR3, the DNA is TGTGCCAGCAGTGGGGGGGGACTAGCGGGAAAAGAGACCCAGTACTTC. As protein: CASSGGGLAGKETQYF.

J is TRBJ2-2 and V is TRBV9; 8 nucleotides agree with TRBD1. V shed 0 bases, J shed 5 bases, and the junction held 6 bases outside the gene matches. Germline V lookup: CDR1 SGDLS, CDR2 YYNGEE. The CDR3 consists of 16 residues. The chain's CDR3 is CASSVVGQGGTGELFF. CDR3 DNA sequence: TGTGCCAGCAGCGTAGTCGGACAGGGTGGGACCGGGGAGCTGTTTTTT.

The chain carries TRBV28 and TRBJ1-1; no reliable D call. Trimming cost V 8 bases and J 0 bases, with 16 bases left between them. Germline values: CDR1 MDHEN, CDR2 SYDVKM. The length of the CDR3 is 15 residues. The CDR3 here is CASVLGRTVNTEAFF. The CDR3 region has the DNA TGTGCCAGCGTTTTGGGCAGAACAGTGAACACTGAAGCTTTCTTT.

The chain employs TRBV7-9 and TRBJ2-1, with TRBD2 identical over 13 bases. J lost 8 bases, V lost 3 bases, and 7 bases had no gene match. The germline gives CDR1 SEHNR, CDR2 FQNEAQ (reference sequence). CDR3 length equals 16 residues. The CDR3 protein is CASSFTRTSGSDEQFF. In DNA form, the CDR3 reads TGTGCCAGCAGCTTCACTAGGACTAGCGGGAGCGATGAGCAGTTCTTC.

This clone was seen only a few times. The V and J genes are TRBV2 and TRBJ2-3; D call uncertain. Per the germline V gene, CDR1 is SNHLY and CDR2 is FYNNEI. V lost 0 bases and J lost 0, with 10 bases in between. This CDR3 is built from 16 residues. CDR3 in DNA: TGTGCCAGCAGTGAAGCCAGGCTACTTAGCACAGATACGCAGTATTTT. Protein sequence: CASSEARLLSTDTQYF. Combining the CDR3 with reference TRBV2 and TRBJ2-3 gives the whole variable domain EPEVTQTPSHQVTQMGQEVILRCVPISNHLYFYWYRQILGQKVEFLVSFYNNEISEKSEIFDDQFSVERPDGSNFTLKIRSTKLEDSAMYFCASSEARLLSTDTQYFGPGTRLTVL.

This sequence joins TRBV7-9 and TRBJ1-5; 7 positions match TRBD1. J was trimmed by 3 bases and V by 5 bases; bases with no gene match: 13. Germline V gene lookup returns CDR1 SEHNR and CDR2 FQNEAQ (reference sequence). The CDR3 length is 17 residues. The CDR3 region has the DNA TGTGCCAGCAGCGGAGGCATCGGGACAGTAGTCAATCAGCCCCAGCATTTT. Translated, it gives CASSGGIGTVVNQPQHF.

The chain uses TRBV5-5 and TRBJ2-7; no clear D gene. V lost 2 bases and J lost 3, with 6 bases in between. CDR3 length equals 12 residues. Germline values: CDR1 SGHKS, CDR2 YYEKEE (reference sequence). CDR3 nucleotide sequence: TGTGCCAGCAGCTTTAACAGCTACGAGCAGTACTTC. Its protein is CASSFNSYEQYF.

The V and J genes are TRBV30 and TRBJ2-1; no clear D gene. CDR1 is GTSNPN, CDR2 SVGIG, per germline (reference sequence). The CDR3 runs 11 residues. V was trimmed by 3 bases and J by 4 bases, leaving 4 bases between them. DNA of the CDR3: TGTGCCTGGAGCGTATACAATGAGCAGTTCTTC. Protein product: CAWSVYNEQFF.

This clone turned up a few times. The gene calls are TRBV7-8 and TRBJ2-2; perhaps TRBD1 as D (5 bases). From germline, CDR1 is SGHVS and CDR2 FQNEAQ. CDR3 length: 18 residues. Trimming cost V 4 bases and J 0 bases, with 18 bases left between them. CDR3 protein: CASSSFRGQSANTGELFF. The DNA of the CDR3 is TGTGCCAGCAGCTCCTTCCGCGGACAATCAGCGAACACCGGGGAGCTGTTTTTT.

The chain is built from TRBV7-3 and TRBJ1-1; tentatively, D is TRBD1 (6 bases). CDR1 is SGHTA and CDR2 is FQGTGA in the germline V gene. With 3 bases removed from V and 10 bases from J, the gap between germline ends came to 12 bases. The CDR3 is made up of 12 amino acids. The CDR3 DNA sequence: TGTGCCAGCAGCTTCGGAGGGGGGGGAGCTTTCTTT. This translates into CASSFGGGGAFF.

CDR3 sequence reads: CASSSQGPYEQYF. Written as DNA, the CDR3 is TGTGCCAGCAGCTCACAGGGGCCCTACGAGCAGTACTTC. V is TRBV5-4 and J is TRBJ2-7; 7 nucleotides match TRBD1. There are 13 residues in the CDR3. V gave up 3 bases and J gave up 2 bases; unmatched junction bases: 2. Germline-derived CDR1 and CDR2 are SGHNT and YYREEE (reference sequence).

The rearrangement uses TRBV27 and TRBJ2-5; 9 positions match TRBD1. The trim removed 5 bases at V and 3 bases at J, leaving 7 bases unmatched. This CDR3 has 15 residues. Germline V gives CDR1 MNHEY, CDR2 SMNVEV (reference sequence). The CDR3 coding sequence is TGTGCCAGCAGTGATGCGGACAGGGGAAAAGAGACCCAGTACTTC. Translating it yields CASSDADRGKETQYF.

The chain has TRBV18 and TRBJ2-7; 11 nucleotides line up with TRBD1. This CDR3 spans 17 amino acids. V gave up 4 bases and J gave up 2 bases; unmatched junction bases: 10. The V gene's germline CDR1 is KGHSH and CDR2 LQKENI. The DNA for the CDR3 is TGTGCCAGCTCACTCAGGAGGACAGGGGGCTTCCCCTACGAGCAGTACTTC. Translating gives CASSLRRTGGFPYEQYF.

This clone was observed a handful of times. The V gene is TRBV5-6, the J gene TRBJ2-1; 7 bases fit TRBD1. CDR1 is SGHDT, CDR2 YYEEEE, per germline. The junction had 6 bases not matched to a gene; V was cut back by 3 bases and J by 3 bases. The CDR3 spans 15 residues. CDR3 DNA sequence: TGTGCCAGCAGCTCGTCGGGACAGATCTACAATGAGCAGTTCTTC. Amino acid sequence: CASSSSGQIYNEQFF.

Regarding this clone: One junction end disagrees with the germline gene, perhaps due to a read error. The rearrangement links TRBV3-1 (or the pseudogene TRBV3-2) to TRBJ2-1; 12 bases agree with TRBD2. Germline V CDR1 and CDR2: LGHDT, YNNKEL (reference sequence). The length of the CDR3 is 18 residues. As DNA, the CDR3 is TGTGCCAGCAGCCAAGATTCTAGCGGGAGGGACCCTTACACTGAGCAGTTCTTC. It yields the protein CASSQDSSGRDPYTEQFF.

This clone was seen once. The chain uses TRBV28 and TRBJ1-1, with 8 nucleotides matching TRBD1. The J segment lost 0 bases and the V segment lost 7 bases, leaving 7 bases of the junction unmatched. Germline CDR1 is MDHEN and CDR2 is SYDVKM. The length of the CDR3 is 15 residues. CDR3 bases: TGTGCCAGCACCCGGTCGACAGGGGTGAACACTGAAGCTTTCTTT. This encodes CASTRSTGVNTEAFF.

This chain connects TRBV6-5 to TRBJ1-4; D might be TRBD1 (5 bases). This CDR3 has 13 residues. V lost 2 bases to trimming and J lost 7 bases, with 8 bases between them. Germline V lookup: CDR1 MNHEY, CDR2 SVGAGI. CDR3 in DNA: TGTGCCAGCAGTTACCAGGGTTTTGAAAAACTGTTTTTT. Translation: CASSYQGFEKLFF.

The V and J genes are TRBV20-1 and TRBJ2-3; 10 nucleotides line up with TRBD2. The V and J ends lost 4 bases and 4 bases, in that order; junction bases with no gene match: 11. This CDR3 has 16 amino acids. In germline, CDR1 is DFQATT, CDR2 SNEGSKA (reference sequence). CDR3 region: CSATDPGTSASDTQYF. As DNA, the CDR3 is TGCAGTGCTACTGATCCGGGGACTAGCGCCTCAGATACGCAGTATTTT.

In this sample, this clone turned up a few times. This CDR3 is CAATSAGQGDTGELFF. CDR3 DNA: TGTGCCGCCACGTCCGCCGGACAGGGGGACACCGGGGAGCTGTTTTTT. The chain couples TRBV28 to TRBJ2-2, with 10 bases that match TRBD1. The CDR3 runs 16 residues. With V trimmed by 11 bases and J by 3 bases, 12 bases remained unmatched. Germline V CDR1 and CDR2: MDHEN, SYDVKM.

The V gene is TRBV6-4, the J gene TRBJ2-1; possible D gene TRBD1, 6 bases. V dropped 6 bases and J dropped 7 bases, with 13 bases sitting between them. The CDR3 spans 13 residues. From germline, CDR1 is MRHNA and CDR2 SNTAGT. The CDR3 sequence is CASSPVQGNEQFF. The CDR3 DNA sequence: TGTGCCAGCAGCCCCGTTCAGGGGAATGAGCAGTTCTTC.

This clone has more than one count but fewer than ten. The chain is built from TRBV7-3 and TRBJ2-1; 8 bases are a match to TRBD2. Germline-derived CDR1 and CDR2 are SGHTA and FQGTGA. V shed 4 bases and J 4 bases; nucleotides not matched to a gene: 3. The CDR3 sequence is 14 residues long. The CDR3 sequence is CASSSSGSYNEQFF. The CDR3 DNA is TGTGCCAGCAGCTCTAGCGGGTCATACAATGAGCAGTTCTTC.